This TCR beta chain was documented in a study of T cells in Graves' hyperthyroidism and ophthalmopathy. Study-level findings and limits: Among thyroid clonotypes expanded above 0.001, most also appeared in blood.

Authors of the study amplified TCR beta CDR3 regions from RNA transcripts. During a first-round RT-PCR of the TCR CDR3, the HTBI primer set was used. TCRdb recomputed calls from the multiplex PCR reads with MiXCR, one row per CDR3 protein. The table has 700,000 or so distinct CDR3 sequences, roughly 15% seen once. Trimming shortened V by 3 bases and J by 5 bases, and 10 bases separated the two germline ends. Germline CDR1 reads LNHDA; CDR2 reads SQIVND (reference sequence). CDR3 size: 13 residues. This clonotype was observed a single time. Its antigen is not identified. The genes are TRBV19 and TRBJ2-5; D is unclear. This receptor was obtained from a man aged 18 to 30 with Graves' hyperthyroidism. Sequences were obtained from blood. The CDR3 nucleotides are TGTGCCAGTAGTATCCGTCTCTCGGAGACCCAGTACTTC. It encodes CASSIRLSETQYF. Complete variable domain (other parts from reference TRBV19 and TRBJ2-5): DGGITQSPKYLFRKEGQNVTLSCEQNLNHDAMYWYRQDPGQGLRLIYYSQIVNDFQKGDIAEGYSVSREKKESFPLTVTSAQKNPTAFYLCASSIRLSETQYFGPGTRLLVL.